The 25 T cell receptor beta chains given below trace back to one sample, sequenced in a study of radiation and T cells in renal cell carcinoma. Here immunoSEQ multiplex PCR was the method, and the copy in TCRdb shows in-frame clones only, minus some. The sample lists some 150,000 clones; 75% to 90% were seen once. Time point noted: baseline pretreatment blood. Treatment: 15 Gy SBRT to primary tumor, nephrectomy 4 weeks later. The sample was blood, taken from a patient whose treatment included radiotherapy and nephrectomy. The receptors shown here come from a woman between 45 and 65 years old with renal cell carcinoma.

In its sample, this clone was seen once. The gene calls are TRBV27 and TRBJ1-1; 7 bases are a match to TRBD1. After removal of 8 bases from V and 3 bases from J, the junction contained 6 bases not matched to a gene. This CDR3 has 13 amino acids. Germline V gene data show CDR1 as MNHEY and CDR2 as SMNVEV (reference sequence). The CDR3: CASWGTEDTEAFF. Here the CDR3 DNA reads TGTGCCAGCTGGGGGACAGAGGACACTGAAGCTTTCTTT.

The CDR3 here is CASSLEEGQGEKLFF. Written as DNA, the CDR3 is TGTGCCAGCAGCTTGGAGGAAGGACAGGGAGAAAAACTGTTTTTT. The chain employs TRBV5-4 and TRBJ1-4; 8 positions match TRBD1. Per the germline V gene, CDR1 is SGHNT and CDR2 is YYREEE (reference sequence). There are 15 residues in the CDR3. The ends lost 0 bases at V and 8 bases at J; junction bases unmatched: 6.

The chain carries TRBV9 and TRBJ1-4; maybe TRBD1 (6 bases). V was shortened by 4 bases and J by 2 bases, with 12 bases between the two germline ends. Germline V gene data show CDR1 as SGDLS and CDR2 as YYNGEE. This CDR3 is 15 amino acids long. CDR3 sequence reads: CASSHTGHTNEKLFF. For the CDR3, the DNA is TGTGCCAGCAGCCATACAGGGCACACTAATGAAAAACTGTTTTTT.

The rearrangement joins TRBV6-1 to TRBJ1-4; D not certain. Trimming pared 4 bases from V and 5 bases from J, leaving 8 bases between. This CDR3 has 13 residues. Germline values: CDR1 MNHNS, CDR2 SASEGT. The CDR3 bases are TGTGCCAGCAGTGCACAGAAAAATGAAAAACTGTTTTTT. Translated, it gives CASSAQKNEKLFF.

The chain couples TRBV4-1 to TRBJ2-2; possibly TRBD2 for D (6 bases). Looked up from germline, CDR1 is MGHRA and CDR2 is YSYEKL. The CDR3 length is 17 residues. Trimming removed 0 bases from V and 2 bases from J, with 13 bases in between. The CDR3 bases are TGCGCCAGCAGCCAAGAAGCGGGCCAGGGCAACACCGGGGAGCTGTTTTTT. Encoded protein: CASSQEAGQGNTGELFF.

V gene TRBV13 combines with J gene TRBJ2-7; perhaps D is TRBD1 or TRBD2 (5 bases each). The CDR3 is 15 residues long. Germline V gene sequence: CDR1 PRHDT, CDR2 FYEKMQ (reference sequence). V was pared by 5 bases and J by 1 base, with 15 bases between. DNA of the CDR3: TGTGCCAGCAGCCACCGGGACGGAGGTTCCTACGAGCAGTACTTC. Translated, it gives CASSHRDGGSYEQYF.

This clone was seen a single time. The chain employs TRBV4-3 and TRBJ2-1; TRBD2 matches 10 bases. The V segment lost 1 base and the J segment 10 bases; nucleotides outside the gene matches: 16. Germline CDR1 LGHNA, CDR2 YSLEER. The CDR3 has 18 residues. The DNA of the CDR3 is TGCGCCAGCAGCCAAGTATTACCTGGAGCGGGAGGGCCAGAGGAGCAGTTCTTC. Encoded protein: CASSQVLPGAGGPEEQFF.

The rearrangement links TRBV20-1 to TRBJ1-2; no clear D. The CDR3 is made up of 11 amino acids. Germline-derived CDR1 and CDR2 are DFQATT and SNEGSKA (reference sequence). V shed 6 bases and J shed 8 bases, with 13 bases lying between them. CDR3 DNA sequence: TGCAGTGCGCCCACGGGAGGAGGCTACACCTTC. Encoded protein: CSAPTGGGYTF.

This chain joins TRBV2 and TRBJ1-5; tentatively, D is TRBD1 (5 bases). CDR1 is SNHLY, CDR2 FYNNEI, per germline. V lost 6 bases and J lost 11, with 14 bases in between. This CDR3 contains 12 residues. For the CDR3, the DNA is TGTGCCAGCAGCTCCCGGGACTCTACCCAGCATTTT. The encoded protein is CASSSRDSTQHF.

V and J are TRBV5-6 and TRBJ1-5; D unresolved. Germline V gives CDR1 SGHDT, CDR2 YYEEEE. The length of the CDR3 is 14 residues. The V gene lost 3 bases and the J gene lost 9 bases, with 16 bases spanning the gap. In DNA form, the CDR3 reads TGTGCCAGCAGCTACAACCGGGCCGCGTCGCCCCAGCATTTT. It translates to CASSYNRAASPQHF.

This clone was picked up one time. The rearrangement links TRBV5-1 to TRBJ2-3, with D tentatively TRBD2 (7 bases). V was cut by 3 bases and J by 2 bases, with 10 bases left in between. The germline gives CDR1 SGHRS, CDR2 YFSETQ. There are 14 residues in the CDR3. The CDR3 DNA reads TGCGCCAGCAGCTCCGGGGGGCCCACAGATACGCAGTATTTT. This codes for CASSSGGPTDTQYF.

The chain uses TRBV5-1 and TRBJ1-2; D unresolved. Germline V lookup: CDR1 SGHRS, CDR2 YFSETQ. The CDR3 totals 14 residues. The germline V and J ends were trimmed by 3 bases and 4 bases, with 13 bases remaining between them. The CDR3 DNA reads as TGCGCCAGCAGCTCCATCCCGGGTCTCTATGGCTACACCTTC. Its translation is CASSSIPGLYGYTF.

The V call is TRBV5-6, the J call TRBJ2-5; D ambiguous. The CDR3 contains 13 residues. The V end was cut by 0 bases, the J end by 5 bases, with 8 bases between. Germline V gene lookup returns CDR1 SGHDT and CDR2 YYEEEE. CDR3 region: CASSLVAGETQYF. The CDR3 DNA is TGTGCCAGCAGCTTGGTCGCTGGGGAGACCCAGTACTTC. Variable domain in full (rest from reference TRBV5-6 and TRBJ2-5): DAGVTQSPTHLIKTRGQQVTLRCSPKSGHDTVSWYQQALGQGPQFIFQYYEEEERQRGNFPDRFSGHQFPNYSSELNVNALLLGDSALYLCASSLVAGETQYFGPGTRLLVL.

This chain joins TRBV5-1 and TRBJ2-3, with D uncertain. The CDR3 is 13 amino acids. Deletions cut 4 bases from V and 3 bases from J, with 9 bases between. Germline assignment: CDR1 SGHRS and CDR2 YFSETQ. In nucleotides, the CDR3 is TGCGCCAGCAGCGAGTCAAGGACAGATACGCAGTATTTT. As protein: CASSESRTDTQYF.

V usage is TRBV7-9 and J usage is TRBJ2-3; no clear D. Trimming took off 5 bases at V and 5 bases at J, with 14 bases between the two ends. The CDR3 extends over 14 amino acids. Germline values: CDR1 SEHNR, CDR2 FQNEAQ (reference sequence). The chain's CDR3 is CASSQDRAVDTQYF. The CDR3 DNA is TGTGCCAGCAGCCAGGACCGGGCAGTAGATACGCAGTATTTT.

The count of this clone is one. V is TRBV6-6 and J is TRBJ1-4, with a weak D call TRBD1 (5 bases). The CDR3 is 14 residues long. V lost 6 bases to trimming and J lost 5 bases, with 13 bases between them. Germline values: CDR1 MNHNY, CDR2 SVGAGI (reference sequence). This CDR3 reads CASRETATNEKLFF. For the CDR3, the DNA is TGTGCCAGCAGGGAGACAGCCACAAATGAAAAACTGTTTTTT.

V gene TRBV7-8 combines with J gene TRBJ2-2; D not resolved. The CDR3 runs 14 residues. Trimming removed 5 bases at V and 2 bases at J, with 9 bases between. Per the germline V gene, CDR1 is SGHVS and CDR2 is FQNEAQ. DNA for the CDR3: TGTGCCAGCAGCCCCCCCGGTAACACCGGGGAGCTGTTTTTT. It codes for CASSPPGNTGELFF.

The table lists this clone with a count of one. The chain employs TRBV7-8 and TRBJ2-2; no firm D call. The V and J ends lost 8 bases and 0 bases respectively, with 16 bases between them. The germline V gene encodes CDR1 SGHVS and CDR2 FQNEAQ. The CDR3 has 16 amino acids. CDR3 sequence (DNA): TGTGCCAGCCCTGAGAAGTCAGACGCGAACACCGGGGAGCTGTTTTTT. It yields the protein CASPEKSDANTGELFF.

CDR3 sequence: CASSSSGQASRHGYTF. In nucleotides, the CDR3 is TGTGCCAGCAGTTCCTCGGGACAGGCCTCCAGGCATGGCTACACCTTC. V usage is TRBV6-6 and J usage is TRBJ1-2; the match to TRBD1 covers 8 bases. The CDR3 sequence is 16 residues long. The V gene end was trimmed by 4 bases and the J gene end by 6 bases; junction bases not matched to a gene: 13. Germline loops: CDR1 MNHNY, CDR2 SVGAGI (reference sequence).

This chain links TRBV10-3 with TRBJ1-4, with a weak D call TRBD1 (6 bases). There are 14 residues in the CDR3. Per the germline V gene, CDR1 is ENHRY and CDR2 is SYGVKD. V was shortened by 3 bases and J by 8 bases, with 13 bases between the two germline ends. CDR3: CAISENRVGEKLFF. The CDR3 DNA reads TGTGCCATCAGTGAAAACAGGGTCGGAGAAAAACTGTTTTTT.

The chain employs TRBV5-6 and TRBJ1-4, with a tentative D call TRBD1 (6 bases). V was clipped by 6 bases and J by 14 bases, with 23 bases between them. The V gene's germline CDR1 is SGHDT and CDR2 YYEEEE. This CDR3 has 14 amino acids. The CDR3 DNA is TGTGCCAGCACCTACAGGGTGGAGGCGAAAGACCTGTTTTTT. Translation: CASTYRVEAKDLFF.

V usage is TRBV6-6 and J usage is TRBJ2-5; D perhaps matches TRBD2 (6 bases). V was shortened by 7 bases and J by 5 bases, with 14 bases between the two germline ends. This CDR3 region has 13 residues. In germline, CDR1 is MNHNY, CDR2 SVGAGI (reference sequence). The CDR3 DNA sequence: TGTGCCAGCACATCCTGGGCGGGGGAGACCCAGTACTTC. Its protein product is CASTSWAGETQYF.

The V and J genes are TRBV7-6 and TRBJ2-7; 10 bases match TRBD1. The CDR3 loop spans 16 amino acids. V trimming: 5 bases; J trimming: 2 bases; junction bases outside the gene matches: 9. CDR1 and CDR2 from the germline V gene are SGHVS and FNYEAQ. CDR3 coding DNA: TGTGCCAGCAGCCCGAACCGTGGACAGGGGGCCTACGAGCAGTACTTC. Translating gives CASSPNRGQGAYEQYF. The variable domain in full, completed from reference TRBV7-6 and TRBJ2-7, reads GAGVSQSPRYKVTKRGQDVALRCDPISGHVSLYWYRQALGQGPEFLTYFNYEAQQDKSGLPNDRFSAERPEGSISTLTIQRTEQRDSAMYRCASSPNRGQGAYEQYFGPGTRLTVT.

The chain recombines TRBV28 with TRBJ2-2; D remains unclear. Looked up from germline, CDR1 is MDHEN and CDR2 is SYDVKM. Trimming pared 7 bases from V and 7 bases from J, leaving 19 bases between. The CDR3 sequence is 15 residues long. The DNA of the CDR3 is TGTGCCAGCAACCTAGGGTTAGCCGGCGGCGGGGAGCTGTTTTTT. Translated: CASNLGLAGGGELFF.

The chain combines TRBV5-1 with TRBJ1-4; TRBD1 matches at 7 bases. The length of the CDR3 is 18 residues. In germline, CDR1 is SGHRS, CDR2 YFSETQ. Germline trimming cut 3 bases from V and 0 bases from J; bases unmatched to any gene: 11. The CDR3 sequence is CASSSGQPSGPTNEKLFF. CDR3 DNA: TGCGCCAGCAGCTCGGGACAGCCCAGTGGTCCAACTAATGAAAAACTGTTTTTT.